Below, 17 T cell receptor beta chains from the same sample are listed, as sequenced in a study of T cells in Graves' hyperthyroidism and ophthalmopathy. The investigators amplified TCR beta CDR3 regions from RNA transcripts. First-round RT-PCR targeting the TCR CDR3 was performed with the HTBI primer set. MiXCR, run by TCRdb on the multiplex PCR reads, gives a single entry per CDR3 protein. In the table there are some 460,000 distinct CDR3 sequences, about a sixth of which are singletons. Specimen: blood. These receptor sequences come from a young woman with Graves' hyperthyroidism.

The genes are TRBV29-1 and TRBJ2-1; tentatively, D is TRBD1 (5 bases). The ends were cut back, 0 bases at V and 3 bases at J, with 12 bases in the middle. Germline V gene lookup returns CDR1 SQVTM and CDR2 ANQGSEA. This CDR3 spans 15 amino acids. In DNA, the CDR3 is TGCAGCGTTGAAGACCAGGGCTACTACTACAATGAGCAGTTCTTC. It encodes CSVEDQGYYYNEQFF.

The V gene is TRBV5-5, the J gene TRBJ2-7; no reliable D call. CDR1 is SGHKS and CDR2 is YYEKEE in the germline V gene (reference sequence). CDR3 length: 12 amino acids. V lost 1 base, J lost 3 bases, and 5 bases lay in between. CDR3 bases: TGTGCCAGCAGCTTGTCCCACTACGAGCAGTACTTC. Translating gives CASSLSHYEQYF.

The rearrangement uses TRBV5-1 and TRBJ2-7, with 9 bases aligning to TRBD2. The V gene end was trimmed by 1 base and the J gene end by 7 bases; junction bases not matched to a gene: 12. The CDR3 contains 16 residues. CDR1 SGHRS and CDR2 YFSETQ come from the germline V gene. CDR3 protein: CASSLRGVPSGDEQYF. The CDR3 nucleotides read TGCGCCAGCAGCTTGCGGGGGGTCCCTAGCGGGGATGAGCAGTACTTC.

This clonotype was recorded many times. The chain employs TRBV10-3 and TRBJ1-5, with TRBD1 matching 9 bases. With V trimmed by 4 bases and J by 0 bases, 4 bases remained unmatched. The CDR3 is 16 amino acids. Germline V lookup: CDR1 ENHRY, CDR2 SYGVKD. This chain's CDR3 is CAISGQGQGSNQPQHF. In nucleotides, the CDR3 is TGTGCCATCAGTGGCCAGGGACAGGGTAGCAATCAGCCCCAGCATTTT.

This rearrangement joins TRBV9 to TRBJ2-3; TRBD2 is a possible D gene (5 bases). V lost 0 bases, J lost 6 bases, and 11 bases lay in between. The CDR3 spans 14 residues. Looked up from germline, CDR1 is SGDLS and CDR2 is YYNGEE. CDR3 DNA sequence: TGTGCCAGCAGCGTAGGGCCCCGCGGGGATACGCAGTATTTT. It specifies CASSVGPRGDTQYF.

This clonotype appeared many times. The V gene is TRBV4-1, the J gene TRBJ2-1; 10 bases fit TRBD2. The CDR3 consists of 14 residues. The V gene end was trimmed by 1 base and the J gene end by 10 bases; junction bases not matched to a gene: 4. Germline assignment: CDR1 MGHRA and CDR2 YSYEKL. This CDR3 reads CASSQGLAGVEQFF. CDR3 nucleotides: TGCGCCAGCAGCCAAGGCCTAGCGGGGGTGGAGCAGTTCTTC.

Remarks on this clonotype: This sequence may be a read error, since a much larger clone differs from it by one base. The chain carries TRBV7-2 and TRBJ2-7; D is possibly TRBD2 (7 bases). Per germline, CDR1 SGHTA and CDR2 FQGNSA. The CDR3 is 15 residues long. CDR3 sequence reads: CASSFLGGGSYKQYF. CDR3 sequence (DNA): TGTGCCAGCAGCTTCTTAGGGGGGGGGTCCTACAAGCAGTACTTC.

This clonotype was recorded at least ten times. V is TRBV12-3 or TRBV12-4 and J is TRBJ1-2; D is possibly TRBD1 (5 bases). Deletions cut 5 bases from V and 4 bases from J, with 20 bases between. CDR3 length equals 16 residues. CDR3 in DNA: TGTGCCAGCAGTCTTGGGACCCTGGGGGGAAGCTATGGCTACACCTTC. It encodes CASSLGTLGGSYGYTF.

This clonotype has just a few counts. This chain connects TRBV20-1 to TRBJ1-6; D uncertain. Germline CDR1 is DFQATT and CDR2 is SNEGSKA (reference sequence). The CDR3 totals 16 residues. Trimming cost V 0 bases and J 7 bases, with 16 bases left between them. The CDR3 is CSARDSGGQPNSPLHF. As DNA, the CDR3 is TGCAGTGCTAGAGATAGCGGTGGGCAGCCCAATTCACCCCTCCACTTT.

The chain links TRBV6-1 to TRBJ1-2; 8 bases align to TRBD1. The V segment lost 5 bases and the J segment 8 bases; nucleotides outside the gene matches: 4. Germline CDR1 reads MNHNS; CDR2 reads SASEGT. The CDR3 covers 12 residues. The DNA for the CDR3 is TGTGCCAGCAGTTTCGACAGGGGCGGCTACACCTTC. Translation: CASSFDRGGYTF.

This clonotype was detected many times. The chain joins TRBV18 to TRBJ2-2; D ambiguous. Trimming took 1 base from V and 7 from J, leaving 7 bases between them. CDR1 is KGHSH and CDR2 is LQKENI in the germline V gene. The CDR3 runs to 13 residues. The CDR3 DNA reads TGTGCCAGCTCACCACGGAATGGCGGGGAGCTGTTTTTT. This gives the protein CASSPRNGGELFF.

Only a few counts were recorded for this clonotype. V usage is TRBV9 and J usage is TRBJ2-1; the D gene is possibly TRBD1 (7 bases). Per germline, CDR1 SGDLS and CDR2 YYNGEE. The CDR3 runs 16 residues. Between the trimmed V and J ends, which lost 0 bases and 4 bases, there was a span of 14 bases. Here the CDR3 DNA reads TGTGCCAGCAGCGTAGGTCGCCAGGGGGGATACAATGAGCAGTTCTTC. Translating it yields CASSVGRQGGYNEQFF.

The rearrangement links TRBV20-1 to TRBJ1-4; 9 bases are a match to TRBD1. Germline values: CDR1 DFQATT, CDR2 SNEGSKA (reference sequence). Losses at the gene ends were 5 bases for V and 6 bases for J; bases not matched to a gene: 19. The CDR3 length is 18 residues. The CDR3 reads CSAGTEFEGQGGYEKLFF. CDR3 coding DNA: TGCAGTGCTGGCACAGAATTTGAGGGACAGGGAGGATATGAAAAACTGTTTTTT.

This chain connects TRBV27 to TRBJ2-7; 7 positions agree with TRBD2. In germline, CDR1 is MNHEY, CDR2 SMNVEV (reference sequence). This CDR3 comprises 15 residues. The J segment lost 3 bases and the V segment lost 6 bases, leaving 11 bases of the junction unmatched. The CDR3 protein is CASRQAGLQNYEQYF. The CDR3 DNA reads TGTGCCAGCAGGCAAGCGGGACTCCAAAACTACGAGCAGTACTTC.

The table lists this clonotype with many counts. The J gene is TRBJ1-1, the V gene TRBV27, with TRBD1 matching over 11 bases. This CDR3 spans 16 amino acids. V shed 5 bases and J 3 bases; nucleotides not matched to a gene: 8. From germline, CDR1 is MNHEY and CDR2 SMNVEV (reference sequence). The CDR3 DNA follows: TGTGCCAGCAGTCGGGACAGGGGGACAGGGGACACTGAAGCTTTCTTT. Protein product: CASSRDRGTGDTEAFF.

The rearrangement joins TRBV6-5 to TRBJ2-1; TRBD2 aligns across 7 bases. The germline V gene encodes CDR1 MNHEY and CDR2 SVGAGI. The V and J ends lost 4 bases and 9 bases, in that order; junction bases with no gene match: 9. CDR3 length: 14 amino acids. The CDR3 sequence: CASSWGGVLGEQFF. For the CDR3, the DNA is TGTGCCAGCAGTTGGGGGGGAGTTTTGGGTGAGCAGTTCTTC.

This clonotype has a count of ten or more. V gene TRBV9 combines with J gene TRBJ2-3, with 14 bases matching TRBD2. Germline V gene data show CDR1 as SGDLS and CDR2 as YYNGEE. The CDR3 loop spans 19 amino acids. Trimming took 3 bases from V and 6 from J; bases not matched to a gene: 15. For the CDR3, the DNA is TGTGCCAGCAGCGGGGGACTAGCGGGAGTCCACCTAAGGGGTGATACGCAGTATTTT. This sequence encodes CASSGGLAGVHLRGDTQYF.